The source of this T cell receptor beta chain is a study of OX40 agonist ivuxolimab in advanced cancers. Study overall: Partial responses were recorded for three patients, including one with hepatocellular carcinoma and two with cutaneous melanoma. Study results and limitations: At doses 0.1 to 3.0 mg/kg, CD4+ and CD8+ clones expanded. Expanded peripheral T cell antigen specificity was not determined. The study found that CD8+ T cells averaged more expanded clones than CD4+.

Produced via immunoSEQ multiplex PCR; TCRdb's table is partial and in-frame only. In the table there are about 69,000 clones, approximately 91% of which are singletons. This clone turned up a few times. Its target is unknown. CDR1 and CDR2 from the germline V gene are SEHNR and FQNEAQ (reference sequence). Deletions cut 6 bases from V and 3 bases from J, with 7 bases between. The CDR3 is 12 amino acids. Sequencing used CD4+ or CD8+ T cells sorted from blood, obtained in a trial of the OX40 agonist ivuxolimab. The sequence came from an adult with an advanced solid tumor such as melanoma, head and neck, liver or kidney cancer. This chain connects TRBV7-9 to TRBJ2-3; D ambiguous. This chain's CDR3 is CASRPGTDTQYF. The CDR3 nucleotides are TGTGCCAGCAGGCCCGGGACAGATACGCAGTATTTT.